These T cell receptor beta chains were read from a single sample in a study of shared clonotypes between healthy human individuals. Libraries were prepared by immunoSEQ multiplex PCR; TCRdb keeps only in-frame clonotypes and omits some of them. The sample has fewer than 3 million clones, 85% to 95% seen once; the top ten hold approximately 0.41%. The specimen sequenced was naive CD4+ T cells from PBMCs. These receptors were obtained from a young man in good health. Some clones in this sample may be carry-over from other donors' samples. The CDR3 runs from the conserved cysteine through the conserved F or W. Fields, in order: V gene, clone size, CDR3 protein. Not all rows give a size; the values are once, few, many and, for expanded clones, a class.

v_call: TRBV7-2
clone_size: .
cdr3_aa: CASSGGTSGRRTQYF

v_call: TRBV9
clone_size: .
cdr3_aa: CASSPRGTGAEKLFF

v_call: TRBV7-3
clone_size: .
cdr3_aa: CASSGDRNTGELFF

v_call: TRBV7-9
clone_size: .
cdr3_aa: CASSPGYSGNTIYF

v_call: TRBV29-1
clone_size: .
cdr3_aa: CSVERMEGEAFF

v_call: TRBV5-1
clone_size: .
cdr3_aa: CASSLAGEKNEQFF

v_call: TRBV5-6
clone_size: .
cdr3_aa: CASSSQEARGYNEQFF

v_call: TRBV18
clone_size: .
cdr3_aa: CASSPTATNEKLFF

v_call: TRBV27
clone_size: .
cdr3_aa: CASSPTRGGRNEKLFF

v_call: TRBV7-9
clone_size: .
cdr3_aa: CASRYPQGNEQFF

v_call: TRBV27
clone_size: .
cdr3_aa: CASSTYPPGRGSDTQYF

v_call: TRBV11-1
clone_size: .
cdr3_aa: CASSPEYGNNEQFF

v_call: TRBV28
clone_size: .
cdr3_aa: CASKMGQLNQPQHF

v_call: TRBV7-9
clone_size: once
cdr3_aa: CASSPDRGDSSPLHF

v_call: TRBV9
clone_size: once
cdr3_aa: CASSVGSTGRSTDTQYF

v_call: TRBV28
clone_size: .
cdr3_aa: CASTTRGRDNSPLHF

v_call: TRBV12-1
clone_size: .
cdr3_aa: CASSLWARRGSSGNTIYF

v_call: TRBV15
clone_size: .
cdr3_aa: CATSRELAGASDEQFF

v_call: TRBV9
clone_size: .
cdr3_aa: CASSAGLGGETQYF

v_call: TRBV7-6
clone_size: .
cdr3_aa: CASSLGVDGNQPQHF

v_call: TRBV27
clone_size: once
cdr3_aa: CASSLYPGLGGANVLTF

v_call: TRBV10-2
clone_size: .
cdr3_aa: CASSGGLAGVNYEQYF

v_call: TRBV2
clone_size: few
cdr3_aa: CASGIQETQYF

v_call: TRBV7-9
clone_size: .
cdr3_aa: CASSPQGFGTEAFF

v_call: TRBV4-1
clone_size: .
cdr3_aa: CASSQERLAGTQYF

v_call: TRBV7-2
clone_size: .
cdr3_aa: CASSPTSGRGLASRETQYF

v_call: TRBV6-1
clone_size: .
cdr3_aa: CASSEAPLAGGPYEQYF

v_call: TRBV5-6
clone_size: .
cdr3_aa: CASSDWGADTQYF

v_call: TRBV28
clone_size: .
cdr3_aa: CASSRTGPTTYEQYF

v_call: TRBV2
clone_size: once
cdr3_aa: CASSRDRGSGANVLTF

v_call: TRBV12-5
clone_size: .
cdr3_aa: CASGLRGLGPDTQYF

v_call: TRBV29-1
clone_size: .
cdr3_aa: CSVYRTRQETQYF

v_call: TRBV4-1
clone_size: .
cdr3_aa: CASSNTGQGTGELFF

v_call: TRBV29-1
clone_size: few
cdr3_aa: CSVADTTEAFF

v_call: TRBV11-2
clone_size: .
cdr3_aa: CASSLVAGPSYEQYF

v_call: TRBV28
clone_size: once
cdr3_aa: CASSLSPGNTYEQYF

v_call: TRBV18
clone_size: .
cdr3_aa: CASSPRGQGAAQPQHF

v_call: TRBV5-1
clone_size: .
cdr3_aa: CASSGDSPLYEQYF

v_call: TRBV18
clone_size: .
cdr3_aa: CASSPRIRDRGVLLNYGYTF

v_call: TRBV20-1
clone_size: .
cdr3_aa: CGVVSLPEQYF

v_call: TRBV6-5
clone_size: once
cdr3_aa: CASSYWTGSTEAFF

v_call: TRBV15
clone_size: .
cdr3_aa: CATSMSYPGTNQETQYF

v_call: TRBV5-6
clone_size: .
cdr3_aa: CASSSSPTGNDEQYF

v_call: TRBV29-1
clone_size: .
cdr3_aa: CSAVRRLNTEAFF

v_call: TRBV15
clone_size: .
cdr3_aa: CATSRARAGDEKLFF

v_call: TRBV4-1
clone_size: .
cdr3_aa: CASSQAPPSRFLYEQYF

v_call: TRBV7-9
clone_size: .
cdr3_aa: CASSPRPRDSYEQYF